These T cell receptor beta chains were read from a single sample in a study of OX40 agonist ivuxolimab in advanced cancers. The data were produced by immunoSEQ multiplex PCR, yet TCRdb's version contains in-frame clones alone and is incomplete. The repertoire holds 65,000 to 90,000 clones, with 92% as singletons. The starting material was CD4+ or CD8+ T cells sorted from blood, obtained in a trial of the OX40 agonist ivuxolimab. The origin of the receptors is an adult with an advanced solid tumor such as melanoma, head and neck, liver or kidney cancer. CDR3s include the opening cysteine and the closing phenylalanine or tryptophan. D genes are given only for firm matches. Clone sizes are given selectively: once, few, many, or a class where the clone is expanded.

J gene	V gene	clone size	D gene	CDR3 protein	CDR3 DNA
TRBJ2-7	TRBV5-1	-	TRBD1	CASSLGTGPYEQYF	TGCGCCAGCAGCTTAGGGACAGGCCCCTACGAGCAGTACTTC
TRBJ1-1	TRBV27	-	-	CASSLSPLRGSEAFF	TGTGCCAGCAGTTTATCGCCCCTTCGGGGTTCTGAAGCTTTCTTT
TRBJ1-1	TRBV7-8	-	TRBD1	CASSQDRAEAFF	TGTGCCAGCAGCCAGGACAGGGCTGAAGCTTTCTTT
TRBJ1-2	TRBV4-3	-	TRBD1	CASSQDWDSGSNYGYTF	TGCGCCAGCAGCCAAGATTGGGACAGCGGCTCTAACTATGGCTACACCTTC
TRBJ2-3	TRBV5-1	-	TRBD2	CASSLTSGGSTDTQYF	TGCGCCAGCAGCTTAACTAGCGGGGGAAGCACAGATACGCAGTATTTT
TRBJ2-3	TRBV4-1	-	-	CASSRGGRTDTQYF	TGCGCCAGCAGCCGGGGGGGCCGCACAGATACGCAGTATTTT
TRBJ2-3	TRBV19	-	TRBD1	CASTDRATTDTQYF	TGTGCCAGTACCGACAGGGCGACCACAGATACGCAGTATTTT
TRBJ2-7	TRBV4-2	-	-	CASSQGQGGTYEQYF	TGTGCCAGCAGCCAAGGGCAGGGAGGCACCTACGAGCAGTACTTC
TRBJ2-1	TRBV12-5	-	-	CASGLLQVGSYNEQFF	TGTGCTAGTGGTTTGTTACAGGTCGGGTCCTACAATGAGCAGTTCTTC
TRBJ1-1	TRBV6-5	many	-	CASSPLSGITEAFF	TGTGCCAGCAGCCCGCTATCGGGGATCACTGAAGCTTTCTTT
TRBJ2-7	TRBV4-2	-	-	CASSQASGAGVYEQYF	TGTGCCAGCAGCCAAGCCTCCGGGGCTGGGGTCTACGAGCAGTACTTC
TRBJ1-1	TRBV4-3	-	-	CASSQVEKAFF	TGCGCCAGCAGCCAAGTTGAGAAAGCTTTCTTT
TRBJ2-7	TRBV7-2	-	-	CASRNRDRTYEQYF	TGTGCCAGCAGGAACCGGGACCGAACCTACGAGCAGTACTTC
TRBJ2-1	TRBV2	few	-	CASRDPGIHNEQFF	TGTGCCAGCAGGGACCCCGGCATCCACAATGAGCAGTTCTTC
TRBJ2-7	TRBV7-2	-	TRBD2	CASSWLAGGLSYEQYF	TGTGCCAGCAGCTGGTTAGCGGGGGGCCTCTCCTACGAGCAGTACTTC
TRBJ1-2	TRBV9	-	TRBD1	CASSVGGGTGVTGYTF	TGTGCCAGCAGCGTAGGAGGGGGGACAGGGGTAACTGGCTACACCTTC
TRBJ1-2	TRBV27	-	-	CASSKGYTNYGYTF	TGTGCCAGCAGTAAAGGATATACTAACTATGGCTACACCTTC